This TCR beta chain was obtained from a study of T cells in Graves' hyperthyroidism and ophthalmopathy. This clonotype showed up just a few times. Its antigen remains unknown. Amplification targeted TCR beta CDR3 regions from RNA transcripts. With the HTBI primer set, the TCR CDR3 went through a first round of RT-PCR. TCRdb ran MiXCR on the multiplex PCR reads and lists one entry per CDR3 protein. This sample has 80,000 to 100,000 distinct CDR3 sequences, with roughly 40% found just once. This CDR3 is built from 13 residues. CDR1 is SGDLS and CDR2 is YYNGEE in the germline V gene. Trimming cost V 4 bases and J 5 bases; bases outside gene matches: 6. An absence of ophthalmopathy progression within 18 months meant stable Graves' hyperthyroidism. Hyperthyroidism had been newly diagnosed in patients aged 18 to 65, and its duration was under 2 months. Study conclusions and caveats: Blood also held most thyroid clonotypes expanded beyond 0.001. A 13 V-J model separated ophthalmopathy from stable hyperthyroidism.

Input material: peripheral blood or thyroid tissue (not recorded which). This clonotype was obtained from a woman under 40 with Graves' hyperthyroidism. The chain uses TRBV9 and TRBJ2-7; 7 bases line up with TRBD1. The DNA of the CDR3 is TGTGCCAGCAGCCACTGGACAGGTCACGAGCAGTACTTC. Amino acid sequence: CASSHWTGHEQYF.